These T cell receptor beta chains were read from a single sample in a study of T cells after posttransplantation cyclophosphamide. Using immunoSEQ multiplex PCR, the repertoire was profiled, and TCRdb retains in-frame clones only, with some absent. Among approximately 19,000 clones, approximately 90% were seen once, and the ten largest hold about 2%. The input for sequencing was PBMCs, taken roughly 49 weeks after allogeneic stem cell transplant with calcineurin inhibitor and methotrexate. These receptors all come from a female patient between 30 and 39 years old who received an allogeneic stem cell transplant from an unrelated donor, was CMV-positive, and had acute and chronic GVHD. The graft donor may have contributed some T cells. Both conserved end residues are part of each CDR3. A D gene is named only where the DNA matches it firmly. Expanded clones are given a class, and other clones once, few, many or no size at all.

TRBV9	TRBJ2-7	-	-	CASSVAEAVTYEQYF	TGTGCCAGCAGCGTAGCTGAAGCGGTAACCTACGAGCAGTACTTC
TRBV6-6	TRBJ1-1	-	TRBD1	CASIPGTVNTEAFF	TGTGCCAGCATTCCCGGGACAGTGAACACTGAAGCTTTCTTT
TRBV9	TRBJ1-1	-	TRBD1	CASSVGQGGEAFF	TGTGCCAGCAGCGTAGGACAGGGTGGTGAAGCTTTCTTT
TRBV5-4	TRBJ1-5	-	-	CASSLGGRVHQPQHF	TGTGCCAGCAGCTTGGGCGGCAGGGTCCATCAGCCCCAGCATTTT
TRBV5-4	TRBJ1-2	-	-	CASSSGASSYGYTF	TGTGCCAGCAGCTCAGGGGCCTCGAGCTATGGCTACACCTTC
TRBV27	TRBJ2-5	-	-	CASSLTGTQETQYF	TGTGCCAGCAGTTTGACAGGGACTCAAGAGACCCAGTACTTC
TRBV29-1	TRBJ2-5	-	-	CSVDTDRHQETQYF	TGCAGCGTTGATACGGACAGACACCAAGAGACCCAGTACTTC
TRBV11-3	TRBJ1-2	-	TRBD1	CASSPGQGNYGYTF	TGTGCCAGCAGTCCGGGACAGGGTAACTATGGCTACACCTTC
TRBV18	TRBJ2-7	-	-	CASSPEDSGGGEQYF	TGTGCCAGCTCACCAGAGGACAGCGGTGGTGGCGAGCAGTACTTC
TRBV13	TRBJ1-1	-	-	CASRLTDTEAFF	TGTGCCAGCAGGTTAACAGACACTGAAGCTTTCTTT
TRBV7-9	TRBJ2-1	few	TRBD2	CASSPGLAAFNEQFF	TGTGCCAGCAGCCCGGGACTAGCGGCCTTCAATGAGCAGTTCTTC
TRBV6-4	TRBJ2-3	-	TRBD2	CASSAGTSPSDTQYF	TGTGCCAGCAGTGCGGGGACTAGCCCATCAGATACGCAGTATTTT
TRBV7-9	TRBJ2-7	once	TRBD2	CASSFPATGTTNEVYEQYF	TGTGCCAGCAGCTTCCCGGCAACCGGGACTACCAACGAGGTCTACGAGCAGTACTTC
TRBV18	TRBJ2-3	-	-	CASLGERARRDTQYF	TGTGCCAGCCTTGGCGAGAGGGCCCGAAGGGATACGCAGTATTTT
TRBV13	TRBJ2-7	-	-	CASSPSREITYEQYF	TGTGCCAGCAGCCCGTCCCGGGAGATAACCTACGAGCAGTACTTC
TRBV19	TRBJ2-1	-	TRBD2	CASSALSGSTYNEQFF	TGTGCCAGTAGTGCCCTTAGCGGGAGTACTTACAATGAGCAGTTCTTC
TRBV5-4	TRBJ2-1	-	TRBD2	CASSWGTSGRGANEQFF	TGTGCCAGCAGCTGGGGGACTAGCGGGAGGGGGGCTAATGAGCAGTTCTTC
TRBV9	TRBJ2-4	-	TRBD2	CASWGAGGKNIQYF	TGTGCCAGCTGGGGAGCGGGAGGCAAAAACATTCAGTACTTC